Shown below are 14 T cell receptor beta chains from a single sample sequenced in a study of Ad26.COV2.S vaccination and SARS-CoV-2 variants. The treatment: around 19 received Ad26.COV2.S at low or high dose, single or two shots; about five received placebo; per-sample allocation not given. Material that was analyzed had been drawn on day 63 after the first vaccine or placebo injection. The assay was immunoSEQ multiplex PCR, and TCRdb's table has in-frame clones only and misses some. The repertoire holds 380,000 or so clones, with about 85% as singletons. This sample comprised peripheral blood, obtained in a trial of Ad26.COV2.S vaccine versus placebo. These TCRs come from a person aged 18 to 65 who received the Ad26.COV2.S COVID-19 vaccine or a placebo.

This clone was observed a handful of times. CDR3 sequence: CASNGIHRVPNTIYF. DNA of the CDR3: TGTGCCAGCAACGGTATCCACAGGGTTCCGAACACCATATATTTT. The V call is TRBV18, the J call TRBJ1-3; the D gene is possibly TRBD1 (6 bases). The CDR3 covers 15 residues. Trimming removed 8 bases from V and 7 bases from J, with 21 bases in between. Germline loops: CDR1 KGHSH, CDR2 LQKENI.

The chain is built from TRBV30 and TRBJ1-1; no clear D. Trimming shortened V by 0 bases and J by 5 bases, and 16 bases separated the two germline ends. Germline V CDR1 and CDR2: GTSNPN, SVGIG (reference sequence). This CDR3 spans 15 amino acids. This chain's CDR3 is CAWSVRGIGWTEAFF. CDR3 DNA sequence: TGTGCCTGGAGTGTTCGTGGGATCGGGTGGACTGAAGCTTTCTTT.

With respect to this clone: At the DNA level, this CDR3 is encoded by other sequences in the same sample as well. The gene calls are TRBV4-3 and TRBJ2-1; 9 bases match TRBD2. Trimming removed 1 base from V and 2 bases from J; junction bases left unmatched: 0. The germline V gene encodes CDR1 LGHNA and CDR2 YSLEER. The CDR3 contains 15 residues. The CDR3 sequence: CASSQVAGAYNEQFF. The CDR3, as DNA: TGCGCCAGCAGCCAAGTAGCGGGAGCCTACAATGAGCAGTTCTTC.

V gene TRBV6-2 or TRBV6-3 combines with J gene TRBJ2-7, with 10 bases fitting TRBD1. The CDR3 consists of 17 residues. Trimming at V came to 5 bases and at J to 9 bases, leaving 19 bases not matched to a gene. CDR1 and CDR2 (germline): MNHEY, SVGEGT. CDR3 DNA: TGTGCCAGCAGTCAAATCACATACCGGGACAGGGGTATCTGGCAGTACTTC. Encoded protein: CASSQITYRDRGIWQYF.

J is TRBJ1-2 and V is TRBV5-4; no firm D call. The V end lost 0 bases, the J end lost 8 bases, and 5 bases lay between the germline ends. Germline V gives CDR1 SGHNT, CDR2 YYREEE (reference sequence). The CDR3 is 11 amino acids. CDR3 sequence (DNA): TGTGCCAGCAGCTTGGCGGAGGGCTACACCTTC. Residues: CASSLAEGYTF.

This CDR3 is CASSIVEGYTGELFF. CDR3 DNA: TGTGCCAGTAGTATCGTCGAGGGATATACCGGGGAGCTGTTTTTT. The chain joins TRBV19 to TRBJ2-2; perhaps TRBD2 as D (5 bases). The germline V gene encodes CDR1 LNHDA and CDR2 SQIVND (reference sequence). This CDR3 spans 15 amino acids. V dropped 3 bases and J dropped 5 bases, with 13 bases sitting between them. The whole variable domain, filled in from reference TRBV19 and TRBJ2-2, reads DGGITQSPKYLFRKEGQNVTLSCEQNLNHDAMYWYRQDPGQGLRLIYYSQIVNDFQKGDIAEGYSVSREKKESFPLTVTSAQKNPTAFYLCASSIVEGYTGELFFGEGSRLTVL.

The chain employs TRBV5-4 and TRBJ2-1, with 8 bases aligning to TRBD2. V shed 1 base and J 8 bases; nucleotides not matched to a gene: 8. The CDR3 runs to 15 residues. Germline-derived CDR1 and CDR2 are SGHNT and YYREEE (reference sequence). As DNA, the CDR3 is TGTGCCAGCAGCTTGCTAGGGACTAGAGACGATGAGCAGTTCTTC. This encodes CASSLLGTRDDEQFF.

CDR3 nucleotides: TGTGCCAGTGCCCCGAAAGGGCTAGGTGGCTACACCTTC. It yields the protein CASAPKGLGGYTF. V gene TRBV19 combines with J gene TRBJ1-2; D gene uncertain. Trimming left V 8 bases short and J 7 bases short, with 17 bases between. The germline V gene encodes CDR1 LNHDA and CDR2 SQIVND (reference sequence). The CDR3 covers 13 residues.

The CDR3, as DNA: TGTGCCAGCAGCTTGGTACAGTACGAGCAGTACTTC. Translated, it gives CASSLVQYEQYF. The V call is TRBV5-5, the J call TRBJ2-7; D gene unclear. V was clipped by 0 bases and J by 4 bases, with 5 bases between them. CDR3 length: 12 residues. CDR1 is SGHKS, CDR2 YYEKEE, per germline (reference sequence).

The chain carries TRBV5-1 and TRBJ1-5, with 7 bases fitting TRBD1. From germline, CDR1 is SGHRS and CDR2 YFSETQ. Germline trimming cut 5 bases from V and 1 base from J; bases unmatched to any gene: 0. The CDR3 covers 13 residues. CDR3 sequence (DNA): TGCGCCAGCAGACAGGGGAGCAATCAGCCCCAGCATTTT. Translated, it gives CASRQGSNQPQHF.

This clone was detected only once. The rearrangement joins TRBV12-3 or TRBV12-4 to TRBJ2-5; D possibly corresponds to TRBD1 (5 bases). The length of the CDR3 is 13 residues. Deletions cut 3 bases from V and 2 bases from J, with 7 bases between. CDR3 nucleotides: TGTGCCAGCAGTTTTACAGGTCAAGAGACCCAGTACTTC. This gives the protein CASSFTGQETQYF.

The chain joins TRBV10-3 to TRBJ1-3, with a possible D match to TRBD1 (5 bases). The CDR3 has 14 residues. Trimming cost V 11 bases and J 1 base, with 15 bases left between them. Per the germline V gene, CDR1 is ENHRY and CDR2 is SYGVKD. The CDR3 loop is CASRGGRSGNTIYF. The CDR3 DNA reads as TGTGCCTCGAGGGGAGGGCGGTCTGGAAACACCATATATTTT.

This clone came up once. This rearrangement joins TRBV5-1 to TRBJ2-7; 7 nucleotides match TRBD1. J was trimmed by 6 bases and V by 1 base; bases with no gene match: 7. CDR1 is SGHRS and CDR2 is YFSETQ in the germline V gene. The CDR3 runs 14 residues. The CDR3 DNA follows: TGCGCCAGCAGCTTGAGGGACAGTGGTGGCGAGCAGTACTTC. Amino acids: CASSLRDSGGEQYF.

The rearrangement joins TRBV10-3 to TRBJ1-4, with D unresolved. The CDR3 covers 15 residues. The V end was cut by 11 bases, the J end by 4 bases, with 20 bases between. Per germline, CDR1 ENHRY and CDR2 SYGVKD. CDR3 sequence reads: CAHSPGSSLNEKLFF. As DNA, the CDR3 is TGTGCCCATTCCCCCGGGTCTAGCCTTAATGAAAAACTGTTTTTT.